This T cell receptor (beta chain) originates from a study of long-term antiretroviral therapy in people with HIV. CDR1 PRHDT and CDR2 FYEKMQ come from the germline V gene (reference sequence). CDR3 length equals 16 residues. The V end lost 5 bases, the J end lost 5 bases, and 19 bases lay between the germline ends. For this clone: The antigen is not known.

The assay, immunoSEQ v3.0, was run at survey level. What sequencing targeted per sample was about 35,000-55,000 T-cell genomes. Generated by immunoSEQ multiplex PCR, the TCRdb table keeps only in-frame clones and is missing some. The sample shows some 13,000 clones, approximately 80% of them seen only once. Before DNA extraction, about 0.95-10 million cryopreserved PBMC were held in the samples. Whole-study results and caveats: Post-ART samples showed increased diversity that remained below transplant donor control levels.

The rearrangement uses TRBV13 and TRBJ2-1, with a possible D match to TRBD2 (5 bases). Sequenced here: unsorted PBMCs, sampled 1.3 years after starting antiretroviral therapy. The sequence came from a woman between 18 and 30 years old with HIV. CDR3 region: CASSPRGLDQDNEQFF. CDR3 coding DNA: TGTGCCAGCAGCCCCCGCGGGCTAGATCAGGACAATGAGCAGTTCTTC. Filled out from reference TRBV13 and TRBJ2-1, the complete variable domain reads AAGVIQSPRHLIKEKRETATLKCYPIPRHDTVYWYQQGPGQDPQFLISFYEKMQSDKGSIPDRFSAQQFSDYHSELNMSSLELGDSALYFCASSPRGLDQDNEQFFGPGTRLTVL.